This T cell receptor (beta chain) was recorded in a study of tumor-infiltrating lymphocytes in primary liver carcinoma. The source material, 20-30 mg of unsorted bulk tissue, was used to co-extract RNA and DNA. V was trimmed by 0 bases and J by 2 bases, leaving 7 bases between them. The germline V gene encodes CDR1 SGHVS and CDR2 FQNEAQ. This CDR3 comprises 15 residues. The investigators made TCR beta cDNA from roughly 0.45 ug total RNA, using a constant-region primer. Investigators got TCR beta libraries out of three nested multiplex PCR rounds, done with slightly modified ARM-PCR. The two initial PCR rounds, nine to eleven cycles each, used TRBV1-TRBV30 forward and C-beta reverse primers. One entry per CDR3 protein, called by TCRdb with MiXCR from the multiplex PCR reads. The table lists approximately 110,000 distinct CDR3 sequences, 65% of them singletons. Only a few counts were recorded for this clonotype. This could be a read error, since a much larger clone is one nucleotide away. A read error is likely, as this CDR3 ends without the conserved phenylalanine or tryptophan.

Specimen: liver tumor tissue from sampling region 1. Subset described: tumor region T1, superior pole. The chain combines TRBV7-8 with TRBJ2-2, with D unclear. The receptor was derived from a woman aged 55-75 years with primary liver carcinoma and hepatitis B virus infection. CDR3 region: CASSLARGNTGELFL. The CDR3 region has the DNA TGTGCCAGCAGCTTAGCGAGAGGAAACACCGGGGAGCTGTTTCTT.